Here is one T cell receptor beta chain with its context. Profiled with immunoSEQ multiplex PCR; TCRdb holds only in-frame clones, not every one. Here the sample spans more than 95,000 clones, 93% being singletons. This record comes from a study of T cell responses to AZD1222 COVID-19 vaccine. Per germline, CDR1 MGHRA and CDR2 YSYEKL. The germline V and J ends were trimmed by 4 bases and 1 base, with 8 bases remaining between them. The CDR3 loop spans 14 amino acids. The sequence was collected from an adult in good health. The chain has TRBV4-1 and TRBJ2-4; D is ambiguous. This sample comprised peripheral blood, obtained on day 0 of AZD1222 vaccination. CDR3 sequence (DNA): TGCGCCAGCAGCCCATTTACCGCCAAAAACATTCAGTACTTC. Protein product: CASSPFTAKNIQYF.